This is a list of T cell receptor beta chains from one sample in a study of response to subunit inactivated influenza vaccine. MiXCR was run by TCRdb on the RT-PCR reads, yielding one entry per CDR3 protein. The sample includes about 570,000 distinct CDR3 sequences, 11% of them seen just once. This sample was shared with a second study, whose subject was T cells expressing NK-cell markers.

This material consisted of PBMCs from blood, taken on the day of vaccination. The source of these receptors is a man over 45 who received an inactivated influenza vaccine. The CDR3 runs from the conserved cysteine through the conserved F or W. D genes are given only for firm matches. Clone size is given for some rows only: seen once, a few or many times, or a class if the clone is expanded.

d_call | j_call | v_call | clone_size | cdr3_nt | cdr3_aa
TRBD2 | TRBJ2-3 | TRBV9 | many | TGTGCCAGCAGCGTAGGACTAGCGGGTGAAACAGATACGCAGTATTTT | CASSVGLAGETDTQYF
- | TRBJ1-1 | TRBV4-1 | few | TGCGCCAGCAGCCAAGATCCGGGAGGGACCATGAACACTGAAGCTTTCTTT | CASSQDPGGTMNTEAFF
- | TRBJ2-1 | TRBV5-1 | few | TGCGCCAGCACGAAACGGGAACTAGCCAGTGTTGAGCAGTTCTTC | CASTKRELASVEQFF
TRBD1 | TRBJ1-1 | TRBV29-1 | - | TGCAGCGTTCGCCCTGGTATGGGCAGGGGGAGTACCACTGAAGCTTTCTTT | CSVRPGMGRGSTTEAFF
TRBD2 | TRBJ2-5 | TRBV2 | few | TGTGCCAGCGTGTGGGATAGCGGGGCGCGGGGAGAGACCCAGTACTTC | CASVWDSGARGETQYF
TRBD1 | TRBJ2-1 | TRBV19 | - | TGTGCCAGTAGCCCGACAGGGCTAATCTCCTACAATGAGCAGTTCTTC | CASSPTGLISYNEQFF
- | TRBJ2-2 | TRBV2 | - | TGTGCCAGCAGTGATAACACCGGGGAGCTGTTTTTT | CASSDNTGELFF
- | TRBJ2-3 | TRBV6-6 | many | TGTGCCAGCAGTTACCGCTTGGATACGCAGTATTTT | CASSYRLDTQYF
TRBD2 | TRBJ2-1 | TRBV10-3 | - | TGTGCCACCGCGGATAGCGGGAGGCCTGAGAATGAGCAGTTCTTC | CATADSGRPENEQFF
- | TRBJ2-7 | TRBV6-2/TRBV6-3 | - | TGTGCCAGCAGACAGGACTACTACGAGCAGTACTTC | CASRQDYYEQYF
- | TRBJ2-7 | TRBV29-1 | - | TGCAGCGTTGAGCTGACTGGCCCTCGGCAGTACTTC | CSVELTGPRQYF
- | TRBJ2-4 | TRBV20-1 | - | TGCAGTGCAATCACAGCCCGGGAAGCCAAAAACATTCAGTACTTC | CSAITAREAKNIQYF
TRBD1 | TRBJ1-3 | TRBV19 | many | TGTGCCAGTAGTACCACCGGGACAGACGCACGCTCTGGAAACACCATATATTTT | CASSTTGTDARSGNTIYF
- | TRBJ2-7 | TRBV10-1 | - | TGCGCCAGCAGTCGGGACAATACCTACGAGCAGTACTTC | CASSRDNTYEQYF
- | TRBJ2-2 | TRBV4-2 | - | TGTGCCAGCAGCCCCCAACTAAAACGGGACCGAGCCGGGGAGCTGTTTTTT | CASSPQLKRDRAGELFF
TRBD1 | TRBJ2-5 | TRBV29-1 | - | TGCAGCGTTGATAAGACAGGGGGCAAGGAGACCCAGTACTTC | CSVDKTGGKETQYF